This T cell receptor beta chain was documented in a study of blood T cell repertoires in COVID-19. On the study more broadly: The United States, Italy and Spain provided the acute and convalescent COVID-19 samples. Nucleic acid was either cDNA or gDNA, and it came from T cells, B-cell-depleted T cells, or PBMCs.

Original data processing: Scientists estimated how many nucleated cells there were by amplifying reference gene primers. Data came from immunoSEQ multiplex PCR; TCRdb stores just in-frame clones and leaves some out. The V and J calls and clone size are taken from that table; D and trimming were inferred from the DNA. The sample holds about 500,000 clones, roughly 89% seen once. Patients of the Seattle cohort, enrolled during active infection, were followed longitudinally. Trimming cost V 3 bases and J 3 bases, with 16 bases left between them. This CDR3 has 16 residues. From germline, CDR1 is LGHNA and CDR2 YNFKEQ.

The source is a woman aged 45 to 65 with COVID-19, enrolled during active disease. The specimen was peripheral blood. The J gene is TRBJ2-3, the V gene TRBV4-2; the D gene is possibly TRBD1 (6 bases). CDR3 loop: CASSHSTGVWTDTQYF. In DNA form, the CDR3 reads TGTGCCAGCAGCCATTCGACAGGAGTATGGACAGATACGCAGTATTTT.